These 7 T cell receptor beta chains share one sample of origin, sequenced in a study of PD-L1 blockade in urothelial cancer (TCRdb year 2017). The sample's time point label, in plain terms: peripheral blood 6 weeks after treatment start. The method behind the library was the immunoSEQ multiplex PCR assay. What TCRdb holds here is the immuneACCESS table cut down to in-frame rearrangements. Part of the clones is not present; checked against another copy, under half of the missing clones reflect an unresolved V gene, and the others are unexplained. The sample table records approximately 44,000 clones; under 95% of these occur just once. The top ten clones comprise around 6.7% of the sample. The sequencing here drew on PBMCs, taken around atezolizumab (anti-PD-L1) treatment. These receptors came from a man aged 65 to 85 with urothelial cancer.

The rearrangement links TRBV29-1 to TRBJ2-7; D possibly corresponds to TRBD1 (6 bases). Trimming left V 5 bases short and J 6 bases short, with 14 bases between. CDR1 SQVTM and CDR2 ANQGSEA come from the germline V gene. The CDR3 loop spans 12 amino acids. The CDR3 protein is CSVSTGVVEQYF. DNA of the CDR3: TGCAGCGTTTCGACAGGAGTGGTCGAGCAGTACTTC.

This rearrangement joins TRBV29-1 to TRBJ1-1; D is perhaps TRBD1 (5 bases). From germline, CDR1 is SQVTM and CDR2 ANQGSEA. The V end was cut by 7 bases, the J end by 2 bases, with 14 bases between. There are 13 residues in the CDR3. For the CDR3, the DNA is TGCAGCGCTTCTGGGGCAGCCAACACTGAAGCTTTCTTT. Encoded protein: CSASGAANTEAFF.

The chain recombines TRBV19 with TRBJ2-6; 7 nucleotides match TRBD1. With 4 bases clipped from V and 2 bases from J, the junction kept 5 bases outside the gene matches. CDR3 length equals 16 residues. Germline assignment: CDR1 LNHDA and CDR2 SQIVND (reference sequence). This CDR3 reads CASSTGQAPGANVLTF. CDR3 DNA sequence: TGTGCCAGTAGTACCGGACAGGCCCCTGGGGCCAACGTCCTGACTTTC.

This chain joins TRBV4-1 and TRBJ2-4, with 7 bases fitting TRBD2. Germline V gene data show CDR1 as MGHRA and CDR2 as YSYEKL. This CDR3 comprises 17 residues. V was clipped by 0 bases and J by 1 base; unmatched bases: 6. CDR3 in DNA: TGCGCCAGCAGCCAAGAGGAGCGGGGTGGGGCCAAAAACATTCAGTACTTC. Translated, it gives CASSQEERGGAKNIQYF.

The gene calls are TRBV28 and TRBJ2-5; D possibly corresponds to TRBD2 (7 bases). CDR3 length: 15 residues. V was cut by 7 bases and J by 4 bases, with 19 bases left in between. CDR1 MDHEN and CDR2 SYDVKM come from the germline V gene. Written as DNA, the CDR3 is TGTGCCAGCACCCCCCGGGGGAGGGGGTCAGAGACCCAGTACTTC. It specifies CASTPRGRGSETQYF.

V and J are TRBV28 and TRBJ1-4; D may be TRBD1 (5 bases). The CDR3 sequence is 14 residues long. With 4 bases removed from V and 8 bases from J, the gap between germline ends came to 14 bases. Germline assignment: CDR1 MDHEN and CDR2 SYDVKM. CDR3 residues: CASSYAGEGEKLFF. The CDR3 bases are TGTGCCAGCAGTTACGCGGGGGAGGGAGAAAAACTGTTTTTT.

In DNA form, the CDR3 reads TGTGCCAGCAGATCTACCACCCGGGGCTCTGGGGCCAACGTCCTGACTTTC. Encoded protein: CASRSTTRGSGANVLTF. The chain links TRBV27 to TRBJ2-6, with D maybe TRBD2 (5 bases). Germline loops: CDR1 MNHEY, CDR2 SMNVEV (reference sequence). The ends were cut back, 6 bases at V and 0 bases at J, with 15 bases in the middle. CDR3 size: 17 residues. Supplemented by reference TRBV27 and TRBJ2-6, the full variable domain reads EAQVTQNPRYLITVTGKKLTVTCSQNMNHEYMSWYRQDPGLGLRQIYYSMNVEVTDKGDVPEGYKVSRKEKRNFPLILESPSPNQTSLYFCASRSTTRGSGANVLTFGAGSRLTVL.